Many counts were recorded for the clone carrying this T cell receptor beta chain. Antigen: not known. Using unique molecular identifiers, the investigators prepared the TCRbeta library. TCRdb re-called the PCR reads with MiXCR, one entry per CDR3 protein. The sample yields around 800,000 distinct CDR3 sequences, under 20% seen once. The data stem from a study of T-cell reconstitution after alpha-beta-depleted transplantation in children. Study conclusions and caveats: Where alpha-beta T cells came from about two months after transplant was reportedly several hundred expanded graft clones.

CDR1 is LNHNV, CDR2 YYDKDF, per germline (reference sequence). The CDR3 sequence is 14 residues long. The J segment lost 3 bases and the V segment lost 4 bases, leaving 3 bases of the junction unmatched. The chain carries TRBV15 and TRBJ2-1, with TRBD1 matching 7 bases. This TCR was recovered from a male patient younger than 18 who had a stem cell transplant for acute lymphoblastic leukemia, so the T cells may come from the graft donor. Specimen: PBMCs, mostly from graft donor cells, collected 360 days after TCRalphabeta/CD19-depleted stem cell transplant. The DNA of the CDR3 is TGTGCCACCAGCATGGACAGGATCTACAATGAGCAGTTCTTC. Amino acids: CATSMDRIYNEQFF.